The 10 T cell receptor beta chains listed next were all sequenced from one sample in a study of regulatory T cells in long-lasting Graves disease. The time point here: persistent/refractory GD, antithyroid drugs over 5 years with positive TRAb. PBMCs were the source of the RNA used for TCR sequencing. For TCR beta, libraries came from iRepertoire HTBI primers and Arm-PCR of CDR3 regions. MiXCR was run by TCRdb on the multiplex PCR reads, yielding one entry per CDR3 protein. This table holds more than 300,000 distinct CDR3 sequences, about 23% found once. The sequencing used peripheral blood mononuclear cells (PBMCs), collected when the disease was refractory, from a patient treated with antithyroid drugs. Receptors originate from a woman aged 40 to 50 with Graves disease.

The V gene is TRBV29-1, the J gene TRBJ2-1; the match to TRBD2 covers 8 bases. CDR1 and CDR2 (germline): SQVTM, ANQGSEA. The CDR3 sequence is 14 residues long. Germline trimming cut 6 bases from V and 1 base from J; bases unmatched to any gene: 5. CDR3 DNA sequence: TGCAGCGTCTTGAGCGGGAGATCCTACAATGAGCAGTTCTTC. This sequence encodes CSVLSGRSYNEQFF.

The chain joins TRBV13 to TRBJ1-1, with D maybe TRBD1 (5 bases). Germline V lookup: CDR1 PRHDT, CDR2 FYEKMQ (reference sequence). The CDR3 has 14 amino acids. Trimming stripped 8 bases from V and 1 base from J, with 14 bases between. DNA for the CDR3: TGTGCCAGCCGAGACGGGGGGTCGAACACTGAAGCTTTCTTT. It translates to CASRDGGSNTEAFF. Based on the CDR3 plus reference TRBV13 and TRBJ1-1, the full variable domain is AAGVIQSPRHLIKEKRETATLKCYPIPRHDTVYWYQQGPGQDPQFLISFYEKMQSDKGSIPDRFSAQQFSDYHSELNMSSLELGDSALYFCASRDGGSNTEAFFGQGTRLTVV.

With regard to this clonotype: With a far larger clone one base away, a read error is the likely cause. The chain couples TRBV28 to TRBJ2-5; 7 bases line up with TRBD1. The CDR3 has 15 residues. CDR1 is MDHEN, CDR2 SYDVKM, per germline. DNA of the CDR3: TGTGCCAGCAGTTTTCGTCGGCAGGGGGTAGAGGCCCAGTACTTC. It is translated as CASSFRRQGVEAQYF.

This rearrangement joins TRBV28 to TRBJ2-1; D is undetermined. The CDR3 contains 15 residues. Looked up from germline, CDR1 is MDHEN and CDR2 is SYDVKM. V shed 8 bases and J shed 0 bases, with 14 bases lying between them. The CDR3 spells CASFGTSTSYNEQFF. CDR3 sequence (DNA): TGTGCCAGCTTCGGAACTTCCACCTCCTACAATGAGCAGTTCTTC.

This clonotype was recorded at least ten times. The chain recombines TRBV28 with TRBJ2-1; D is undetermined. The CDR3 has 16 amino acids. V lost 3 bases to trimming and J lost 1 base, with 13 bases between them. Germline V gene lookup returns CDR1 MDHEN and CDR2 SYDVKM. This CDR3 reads CASSFGFGGSYNEQFF. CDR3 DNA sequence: TGTGCCAGCAGTTTTGGGTTCGGTGGGTCCTACAATGAGCAGTTCTTC. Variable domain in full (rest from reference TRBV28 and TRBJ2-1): DVKVTQSSRYLVKRTGEKVFLECVQDMDHENMFWYRQDPGLGLRLIYFSYDVKMKEKGDIPEGYSVSREKKERFSLILESASTNQTSMYLCASSFGFGGSYNEQFFGPGTRLTVL.

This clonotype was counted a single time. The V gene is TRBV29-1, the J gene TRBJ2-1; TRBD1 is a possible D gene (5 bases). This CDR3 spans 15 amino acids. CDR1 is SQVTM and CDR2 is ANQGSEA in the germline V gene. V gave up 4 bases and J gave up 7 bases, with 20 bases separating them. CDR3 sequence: CSVGSLGQGLNEQFF. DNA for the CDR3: TGCAGCGTTGGCTCGCTGGGGCAGGGTCTAAATGAGCAGTTCTTC.

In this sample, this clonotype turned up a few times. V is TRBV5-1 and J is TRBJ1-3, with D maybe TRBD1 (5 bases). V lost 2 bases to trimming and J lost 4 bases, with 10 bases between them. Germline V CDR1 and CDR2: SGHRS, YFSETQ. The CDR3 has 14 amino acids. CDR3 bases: TGCGCCAGCAGCTTTGCGCAGGGAGGAAACACCATATATTTT. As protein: CASSFAQGGNTIYF.

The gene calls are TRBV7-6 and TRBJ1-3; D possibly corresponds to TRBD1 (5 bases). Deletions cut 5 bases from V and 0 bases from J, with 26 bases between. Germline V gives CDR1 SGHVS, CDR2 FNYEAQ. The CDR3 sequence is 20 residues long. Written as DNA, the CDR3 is TGTGCCAGCAGCCACGTTGGGGGGGGGAAGGGACCGTCCTCTGGAAACACCATATATTTT. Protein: CASSHVGGGKGPSSGNTIYF.

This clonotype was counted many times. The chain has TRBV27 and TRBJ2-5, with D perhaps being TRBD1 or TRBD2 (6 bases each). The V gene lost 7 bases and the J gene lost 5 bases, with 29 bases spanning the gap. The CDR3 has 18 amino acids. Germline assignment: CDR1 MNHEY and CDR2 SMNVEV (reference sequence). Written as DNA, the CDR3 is TGTGCCAGCACCCCTCAGGGGCGGGACGGCCATCGGTTGGAGACCCAGTACTTC. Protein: CASTPQGRDGHRLETQYF.

The chain's CDR3 is CASSFDREGVEQYF. The CDR3 coding sequence is TGCGCCAGCAGCTTTGACAGGGAAGGGGTCGAGCAGTACTTC. This chain joins TRBV5-1 and TRBJ2-7, with TRBD1 matching over 7 bases. The CDR3 sequence is 14 residues long. In germline, CDR1 is SGHRS, CDR2 YFSETQ. Trimming at V came to 2 bases and at J to 6 bases, leaving 8 bases not matched to a gene. The full variable domain, in which reference TRBV5-1 and TRBJ2-7 provide the parts outside the CDR3, is KAGVTQTPRYLIKTRGQQVTLSCSPISGHRSVSWYQQTPGQGLQFLFEYFSETQRNKGNFPGRFSGRQFSNSRSEMNVSTLELGDSALYLCASSFDREGVEQYFGPGTRLTVT.